A selection of T cell receptor beta chains follows, all from one sample in a study of CD8 T cells in ankylosing spondylitis. TCRdb itself ran the 5' RACE reads through MiXCR, one entry per CDR3 protein. The table has 800,000 to 900,000 distinct CDR3 sequences, approximately 10% seen once. Sequenced material: blood, either unsorted or a sorted T cell fraction (not recorded which). The receptor set was obtained from a male donor with ankylosing spondylitis. Each CDR3 is given with its conserved first and last residue. A D gene is named only where the DNA matches it firmly. Rows may omit the clone size; those that give it use once, few, many or a size class.

CDR3nt,CDR3aa,d_gene,j_gene,abundance,v_gene
TGTGCCAGCAGCTTCATAGCGGGAGGCAATGAGCAGTTCTTC,CASSFIAGGNEQFF,TRBD2,TRBJ2-1,NA,TRBV7-2
TGCGCCAGCAGCCGGCAGGAGGGGGGCACTGAAGCTTTCTTT,CASSRQEGGTEAFF,NA,TRBJ1-1,few,TRBV4-1
TGTGCCAGCAGCGGGCCAGGGAAGTCCTACGAGCAGTACTTC,CASSGPGKSYEQYF,NA,TRBJ2-7,few,TRBV4-2
TGTGCCAGCAGCCCAACTAGCGGGACCCATAATGAGCAGTTCTTC,CASSPTSGTHNEQFF,TRBD2,TRBJ2-1,NA,TRBV9
TGTGCCAGCACACGCCCAATCCAGCCCCAGCATTTT,CASTRPIQPQHF,NA,TRBJ1-5,many,TRBV28
TGTGCCAGCAGCCAGGGGACTAGCGGGACAGATGAGCAGTTCTTC,CASSQGTSGTDEQFF,TRBD2,TRBJ2-1,many,TRBV7-9
TGCAGTGCCCGGGACAGGATAATTCAAGAGACCCAGTACTTC,CSARDRIIQETQYF,TRBD1,TRBJ2-5,many,TRBV20-1
TGTGCCAGCAGTCAGGGAGGATATGGCTACACCTTC,CASSQGGYGYTF,NA,TRBJ1-2,many,TRBV12-3/TRBV12-4
TGTGCCAGCGGAGGGGAGAGGAACACTGAAGCTTTCTTT,CASGGERNTEAFF,NA,TRBJ1-1,NA,TRBV11-2
TGTGCCAGCAGCGCCCAGGGTAATGCGGGCACTGAAGCTTTCTTT,CASSAQGNAGTEAFF,NA,TRBJ1-1,many,TRBV7-3
TGCAGCGTTAGGGGGCGTAACACTGAAGCTTTCTTT,CSVRGRNTEAFF,TRBD1,TRBJ1-1,NA,TRBV29-1
TGTGCCAGCAGCTTAGCGGGCGGAAGCGGTGAGCAGTTCTTC,CASSLAGGSGEQFF,NA,TRBJ2-1,few,TRBV7-2
TGTGCCAGCAGCCTCGTGGGCAGGGAAGCTTTCTTT,CASSLVGREAFF,NA,TRBJ1-1,NA,TRBV3-1
TGCAGTGCTCCCCTAACGCCCCAGGATTGGGATGAGCAGTTCTTC,CSAPLTPQDWDEQFF,NA,TRBJ2-1,many,TRBV20-1
TGTGCCAGCTCACCATCCACTAGCGGGAGGCATGAGGAGACCCAGTACTTC,CASSPSTSGRHEETQYF,TRBD2,TRBJ2-5,NA,TRBV18
TGTGCCAGCAGCGTGTCCTTGGGGGAGGCCGGAGACGAGCAGTACTTC,CASSVSLGEAGDEQYF,NA,TRBJ2-7,NA,TRBV9
TGCAGTGCTTTAGAGTCCCGGGGACTAGCCCCAGATACGCAGTATTTT,CSALESRGLAPDTQYF,TRBD2,TRBJ2-3,NA,TRBV20-1
TGTGCCAGCAGCCGGGCTAGATCCTACAATGAGCAGTTCTTC,CASSRARSYNEQFF,NA,TRBJ2-1,few,TRBV11-2
TGCAGTGCGTTGAGGATCGCTGGGGCCAACGTCCTGACTTTC,CSALRIAGANVLTF,NA,TRBJ2-6,many,TRBV20-1
TGTGCCAGCAGCTTGACACTAGCGGGAGCAACAGATACGCAGTATTTT,CASSLTLAGATDTQYF,TRBD2,TRBJ2-3,few,TRBV7-2
TGTGCCAGCAGTTGGGACCTCAATCAGCCCCAGCATTTT,CASSWDLNQPQHF,NA,TRBJ1-5,few,TRBV12-3/TRBV12-4
TGTGCCAGCAGTCCTACCCTGACTAGCGGGATGGGGGAGACCCAGTACTTC,CASSPTLTSGMGETQYF,TRBD2,TRBJ2-5,many,TRBV28
TGCAGTGCTAGAGATCTGGGGGCAAAAGGCACCGGGGAGCTGTTTTTT,CSARDLGAKGTGELFF,NA,TRBJ2-2,few,TRBV20-1
TGCGCCAGCAGCCAACGGGGCAGCACAGATACGCAGTATTTT,CASSQRGSTDTQYF,NA,TRBJ2-3,many,TRBV4-3
TGCAGTGCTAGAGACCGGACAGGAGGCTGGAATGAGCAGTTCTTC,CSARDRTGGWNEQFF,TRBD1,TRBJ2-1,NA,TRBV20-1
TGTGCCAGCAGCCAACTTACGAGCTACGCTAGGACCCAAGCTTTCTTT,CASSQLTSYARTQAFF,NA,TRBJ1-1,few,TRBV6-1
TGCGCCAGCAGCTTCAGCCCCCTTGGTGGCACTGAAGCTTTCTTT,CASSFSPLGGTEAFF,NA,TRBJ1-1,NA,TRBV5-1
TGCGCCAGCAGCTTGTACGGGGAGGGAGATACGCAGTATTTT,CASSLYGEGDTQYF,TRBD2,TRBJ2-3,many,TRBV5-1
TGTGCCAGCAGCGTAGTCCCGGACGGCTCACCCCTCCACTTT,CASSVVPDGSPLHF,NA,TRBJ1-6,NA,TRBV9
TGTGCCAGTACTACCTGGAGACGGGAGAGCTCACCCCTCCACTTT,CASTTWRRESSPLHF,NA,TRBJ1-6,NA,TRBV19
TGTGCCAGCAGCCTCGGACAGGTCTATTCGGACGCTTTCTTT,CASSLGQVYSDAFF,TRBD1,TRBJ1-1,few,TRBV11-2
TGCAGTGCTGACCAGGGGAGCTCCTACAATGAGCAGTTCTTC,CSADQGSSYNEQFF,NA,TRBJ2-1,few,TRBV20-1
TGCAGTGTTTCGGGGGGGACCCAGTACTTC,CSVSGGTQYF,TRBD2,TRBJ2-5,many,TRBV20-1
TGCGCCAGCAGTGCCAGCCGCTATGGCTACACCTTC,CASSASRYGYTF,NA,TRBJ1-2,NA,TRBV10-1
TGTGCCAGCAGTGGATTGATCCGGGACACAGAGCAGTACTTC,CASSGLIRDTEQYF,NA,TRBJ2-7,once,TRBV6-1
TGTGCCAGCACCCGAGGGCGGGCCAAAAACATTCAGTACTTC,CASTRGRAKNIQYF,NA,TRBJ2-4,NA,TRBV7-2
TGTGCCAGCTCACCATCAGGACGGAATCAGCCCCAGCATTTT,CASSPSGRNQPQHF,NA,TRBJ1-5,NA,TRBV18
TGCGCCAGCAGCTTGTATCAGGGGAGCTACGAGCAGTACTTC,CASSLYQGSYEQYF,NA,TRBJ2-7,NA,TRBV5-1
TGCGCCAGCAGCCCCCAGGGGTCAGGCTACGAGCAGTACTTC,CASSPQGSGYEQYF,NA,TRBJ2-7,NA,TRBV5-1
TGCAGTGCCAACGCTCTAGCGGGAGTGGACTACGAGCAGTACTTC,CSANALAGVDYEQYF,TRBD2,TRBJ2-7,many,TRBV20-1
TGCAGTGCTAGGGGACTAGCGCGTCGCTCCTACAATGAGCAGTTCTTC,CSARGLARRSYNEQFF,TRBD2,TRBJ2-1,few,TRBV20-1
TGCAGTGCCCCATTTCGCGGGGACGATACGCAGTATTTT,CSAPFRGDDTQYF,NA,TRBJ2-3,many,TRBV20-1